This is a list of T cell receptor beta chains from one sample in a study of T cell changes during pregnancy in multiple sclerosis. The method was immunoSEQ multiplex PCR; TCRdb's version includes in-frame clones alone and lacks a portion of them. The sample includes 84,000 or so clones, about 94% of them seen just once. This material consisted of peripheral blood, taken in the third trimester of pregnancy. The origin of the receptors is a female donor with multiple sclerosis, enrolled in a pregnancy study. Both conserved end residues are part of each CDR3. Each record gives: D gene, J gene, clone size, V gene, CDR3 protein, CDR3 DNA. A D gene is named only where the DNA matches it firmly. Rows give clone size only sometimes, using once, few, many, or a class for an expanded clone.

. | TRBJ2-2 | . | TRBV7-8 | CASSLGIGFGDTGELFF | TGTGCCAGCAGCTTAGGAATAGGGTTCGGGGACACCGGGGAGCTGTTTTTT
TRBD1 | TRBJ2-7 | . | TRBV30 | CASYRGAASYEQYF | TGTGCCTCTTACAGGGGAGCGGCCTCCTACGAGCAGTACTTC
TRBD1 | TRBJ1-1 | . | TRBV19 | CASTRDRNTEAFF | TGTGCCAGTACTAGGGACAGAAACACTGAAGCTTTCTTT
. | TRBJ2-2 | . | TRBV29-1 | CSVDRGPNTGELFF | TGCAGCGTTGATAGGGGCCCGAACACCGGGGAGCTGTTTTTT
. | TRBJ2-7 | . | TRBV5-4 | CASSSGLYEQYF | TGTGCCAGCAGCTCCGGACTGTACGAGCAGTACTTC
TRBD1 | TRBJ2-7 | . | TRBV5-6 | CASSSEGTGNFYEQYF | TGTGCCAGCAGCTCGGAAGGGACAGGCAATTTTTACGAGCAGTACTTC
TRBD1 | TRBJ1-2 | . | TRBV30 | CAWAKVQGARGYTF | TGTGCCTGGGCTAAAGTACAGGGGGCGCGGGGCTACACCTTC
TRBD1 | TRBJ1-5 | . | TRBV7-2 | CASSLFDRGYSNQPQHF | TGTGCCAGCAGCCTTTTCGACAGGGGATATAGCAATCAGCCCCAGCATTTT
TRBD2 | TRBJ2-3 | . | TRBV27 | CASSLTGTRVTDTQYF | TGTGCCAGCAGTCTCACCGGGACTAGAGTCACAGATACGCAGTATTTT
. | TRBJ1-2 | . | TRBV10-2 | CASRTINYGYTF | TGCGCCAGCCGGACAATTAACTATGGCTACACCTTC
. | TRBJ1-1 | once | TRBV9 | CASSGDMNTEAFF | TGTGCCAGCAGCGGGGACATGAACACTGAAGCTTTCTTT
. | TRBJ2-3 | . | TRBV6-1 | CASSEYSGITDTQYF | TGTGCCAGCAGTGAATACAGCGGAATCACAGATACGCAGTATTTT
. | TRBJ2-3 | . | TRBV7-8 | CASSLGTSSASTDTQYF | TGTGCCAGCAGCTTAGGAACTAGCAGTGCTAGCACAGATACGCAGTATTTT
. | TRBJ2-7 | . | TRBV9 | CASSVAADSYEQYF | TGTGCCAGCAGCGTAGCGGCGGACTCCTACGAGCAGTACTTC
. | TRBJ1-4 | . | TRBV18 | CASSLKSPRGEKLFF | TGTGCCAGCTCACTTAAAAGCCCGAGGGGGGAAAAACTGTTTTTT
TRBD1 | TRBJ2-7 | . | TRBV6-5 | CASSYSAGTGTYEQYF | TGTGCCAGCAGTTACTCGGCCGGGACAGGGACCTACGAGCAGTACTTC
TRBD1 | TRBJ2-5 | . | TRBV2 | CASSAGFLLGTGTTQETQYF | TGTGCCAGCAGTGCCGGATTCCTGCTGGGGACAGGGACGACCCAAGAGACCCAGTACTTC